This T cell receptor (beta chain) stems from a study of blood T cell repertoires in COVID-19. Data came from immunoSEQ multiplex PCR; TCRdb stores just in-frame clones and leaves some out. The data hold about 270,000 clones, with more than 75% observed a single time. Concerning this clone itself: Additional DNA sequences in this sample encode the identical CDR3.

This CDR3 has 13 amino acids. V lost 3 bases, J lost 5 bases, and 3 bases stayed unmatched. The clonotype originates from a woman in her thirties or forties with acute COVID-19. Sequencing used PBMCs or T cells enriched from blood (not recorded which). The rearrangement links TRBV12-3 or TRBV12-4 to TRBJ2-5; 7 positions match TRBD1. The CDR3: CASSFGRGETQYF. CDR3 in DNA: TGTGCCAGCAGTTTTGGCAGGGGGGAGACCCAGTACTTC.